This T cell receptor (beta chain) was observed in a study of cytomegalovirus exposure and HLA in healthy donors. General study findings and limits: Investigators reported approximately 150 TCR beta chains as tied to cytomegalovirus.

The CDR3 is made up of 15 amino acids. Germline values: CDR1 PRHDT, CDR2 FYEKMQ (reference sequence). V lost 5 bases and J lost 1; bases outside the gene matches: 2. On this clone itself: Its antigen is undetermined.

The study ran its PCR with 60 Vbeta and 13 Jbeta primers. Sequencing was performed with immunoSEQ multiplex PCR; in TCRdb, only in-frame clones are kept and a portion is missing. The table includes approximately 100,000 clones, around two thirds detected once. Sequencing was done on a sample of PBMCs. This TCR was recovered from a woman in her forties or fifties in good health and CMV-seronegative. The V call is TRBV13, the J call TRBJ2-3; 11 bases are shared with TRBD2. Here the CDR3 reads CASSQGLAGTDTQYF. For the CDR3, the DNA is TGTGCCAGCAGCCAGGGACTAGCGGGCACAGATACGCAGTATTTT.